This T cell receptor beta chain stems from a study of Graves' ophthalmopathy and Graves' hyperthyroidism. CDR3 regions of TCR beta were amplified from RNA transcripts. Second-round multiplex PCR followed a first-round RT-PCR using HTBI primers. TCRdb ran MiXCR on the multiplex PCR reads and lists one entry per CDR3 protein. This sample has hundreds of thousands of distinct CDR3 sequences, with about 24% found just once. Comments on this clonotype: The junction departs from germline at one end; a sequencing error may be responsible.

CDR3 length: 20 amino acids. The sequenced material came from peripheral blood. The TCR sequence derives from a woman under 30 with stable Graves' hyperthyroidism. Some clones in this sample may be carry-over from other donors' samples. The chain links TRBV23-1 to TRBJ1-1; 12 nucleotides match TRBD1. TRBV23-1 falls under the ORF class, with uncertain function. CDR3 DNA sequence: TGCGCCAGCAGACACCCCTTGAGAGTCGGGACAGGGGGCCTGGACACTGTAGCTTTCTTT. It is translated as CASRHPLRVGTGGLDTVAFF.